These 31 T cell receptor beta chains share one sample of origin, sequenced in a study of blood T cell repertoires in COVID-19. Assay: immunoSEQ multiplex PCR; the TCRdb copy retains only in-frame clones and omits some. The sample holds about 230,000 clones, more than 80% seen once. The sample consisted of peripheral blood. These TCRs come from a woman aged 25 to 39 with COVID-19, enrolled during active disease.

The chain links TRBV9 to TRBJ2-5; TRBD2 aligns across 9 bases. With V trimmed by 0 bases and J by 4 bases, 4 bases remained unmatched. The CDR3 covers 15 residues. The germline CDR1 and CDR2 sequences are SGDLS and YYNGEE. CDR3 in DNA: TGTGCCAGCAGCGTAGATAGCGGGGGCATAGAGACCCAGTACTTC. It is translated as CASSVDSGGIETQYF. Full variable domain (remainder filled in from reference TRBV9 and TRBJ2-5): DSGVTQTPKHLITATGQRVTLRCSPRSGDLSVYWYQQSLDQGLQFLIQYYNGEERAKGNILERFSAQQFPDLHSELNLSSLELGDSALYFCASSVDSGGIETQYFGPGTRLLVL.

Written as DNA, the CDR3 is TGTGCCAGCTCCCCGCCCGGGACAGGGCAAGAGACCCAGTACTTC. Protein sequence: CASSPPGTGQETQYF. The chain is built from TRBV18 and TRBJ2-5; 9 bases align to TRBD1. The CDR3 length is 15 residues. After removal of 6 bases from V and 2 bases from J, the junction contained 7 bases not matched to a gene. Germline V CDR1 and CDR2: KGHSH, LQKENI.

This clone was found once. Here the CDR3 DNA reads TGCGCCAGCAGCCTGGGGACTAGCGGGGTTACAGATACGCAGTATTTT. Amino acid sequence: CASSLGTSGVTDTQYF. V and J are TRBV4-3 and TRBJ2-3; the match to TRBD2 covers 13 bases. The CDR3 contains 16 residues. V lost 4 bases, J lost 3 bases, and 4 bases stayed unmatched. The germline CDR1 and CDR2 sequences are LGHNA and YSLEER.

The rearrangement joins TRBV6-4 to TRBJ2-3, with a possible D match to TRBD1 (5 bases). CDR1 and CDR2 (germline): MRHNA, SNTAGT. V was shortened by 6 bases and J by 0 bases, with 13 bases between the two germline ends. This CDR3 comprises 15 residues. CDR3 nucleotides: TGTGCCAGCAGACCAGACAGAACTAGCACAGATACGCAGTATTTT. This gives the protein CASRPDRTSTDTQYF.

In this sample, this clone turned up once. V usage is TRBV9 and J usage is TRBJ2-3; 14 nucleotides agree with TRBD2. CDR3 length equals 13 residues. The germline gives CDR1 SGDLS, CDR2 YYNGEE. V gave up 3 bases and J gave up 13 bases; unmatched junction bases: 4. The CDR3 region has the DNA TGTGCCAGCAGCGCGACTAGCGGGGGGGCCAAGTATTTT. Encoded protein: CASSATSGGAKYF.

This clone was counted between two and nine times. The CDR3 region is CASSLRTGSSYEQYF. The DNA of the CDR3 is TGTGCCAGCAGCTTAAGGACAGGGAGCTCCTACGAGCAGTACTTC. The V call is TRBV5-4, the J call TRBJ2-7, with 8 bases lining up with TRBD1. Germline loops: CDR1 SGHNT, CDR2 YYREEE (reference sequence). This CDR3 has 15 residues. Unmatched junction bases numbered 4, after V lost 2 bases and J lost 0 bases.

The V gene is TRBV28, the J gene TRBJ1-2; D is possibly TRBD1 (5 bases). The CDR3 consists of 15 residues. Looked up from germline, CDR1 is MDHEN and CDR2 is SYDVKM. Trimming removed 3 bases from V and 2 bases from J, with 13 bases in between. This CDR3 reads CASSFPRGLNYGYTF. The CDR3 bases are TGTGCCAGCAGTTTCCCCCGGGGACTCAACTATGGCTACACCTTC.

The CDR3 reads CASSPSDRVGGYTF. As DNA, the CDR3 is TGTGCCAGCAGCCCTTCCGACAGGGTGGGTGGCTACACCTTC. The chain uses TRBV9 and TRBJ1-2; 7 positions match TRBD1. The CDR3 runs to 14 residues. The ends lost 4 bases at V and 7 bases at J; junction bases unmatched: 10. Germline V gene sequence: CDR1 SGDLS, CDR2 YYNGEE.

The CDR3 protein is CAISGHRLGDTQYF. The DNA for the CDR3 is TGTGCCATCAGTGGGCACCGACTCGGGGATACGCAGTATTTT. The chain carries TRBV10-3 and TRBJ2-3; no firm D call. The CDR3 totals 14 residues. Germline CDR1 is ENHRY and CDR2 is SYGVKD. With 4 bases removed from V and 6 bases from J, the gap between germline ends came to 14 bases.

The chain joins TRBV19 to TRBJ2-7; possibly TRBD1 for D (5 bases). V gave up 9 bases and J gave up 1 base, with 16 bases separating them. In germline, CDR1 is LNHDA, CDR2 SQIVND (reference sequence). CDR3 length equals 14 residues. CDR3 nucleotide sequence: TGTGCCAGCCAGGACCTAGGACAATCCTACGAGCAGTACTTC. This translates into CASQDLGQSYEQYF.

In DNA, the CDR3 is TGTGCCAGCAGTCTTCGGACTCCCGGGGACACCGGGGAGCTGTTTTTT. Translated: CASSLRTPGDTGELFF. The V call is TRBV25-1, the J call TRBJ2-2; tentative D call: TRBD2 (5 bases). Germline values: CDR1 MGHDK, CDR2 SYGVNS. V was clipped by 5 bases and J by 3 bases, with 16 bases between them. The CDR3 contains 16 residues.

The chain joins TRBV2 to TRBJ1-5, with 9 bases aligning to TRBD1. The V and J ends lost 5 bases and 5 bases, in that order; junction bases with no gene match: 4. Germline values: CDR1 SNHLY, CDR2 FYNNEI. The CDR3 runs 14 residues. CDR3 DNA: TGTGCCAGCAGTTGGACAGGGGCGGATCAGCCCCAGCATTTT. Its translation: CASSWTGADQPQHF.

The genes are TRBV7-9 and TRBJ1-2; 7 bases match TRBD1. Germline trimming cut 1 base from V and 6 bases from J; bases unmatched to any gene: 8. The CDR3 consists of 15 residues. Germline CDR1 SEHNR, CDR2 FQNEAQ (reference sequence). In nucleotides, the CDR3 is TGTGCCAGCAGCTTAGGGGCGACAGGGTTGGATGGCTACACCTTC. It yields the protein CASSLGATGLDGYTF.

The chain is built from TRBV11-2 and TRBJ2-2; TRBD2 agrees at 8 bases. The V and J ends lost 5 bases and 4 bases, in that order; junction bases with no gene match: 9. The CDR3 contains 16 residues. Germline V lookup: CDR1 SGHAT, CDR2 FQNNGV. In nucleotides, the CDR3 is TGTGCCAGCAGCGGAGGACTAGCTTGGGGCACCGGGGAGCTGTTTTTT. This gives the protein CASSGGLAWGTGELFF.

J is TRBJ1-2 and V is TRBV4-3, with a tentative D call TRBD1 (5 bases). The V and J ends lost 0 bases and 4 bases respectively, with 15 bases between them. The germline CDR1 and CDR2 sequences are LGHNA and YSLEER. This CDR3 has 16 residues. CDR3 region: CASSQDRVTVPYGYTF. The CDR3 region has the DNA TGCGCCAGCAGCCAAGATCGGGTGACAGTCCCCTATGGCTACACCTTC.

In this sample, this clone turned up a few times. The gene calls are TRBV6-5 and TRBJ2-7; TRBD2 agrees at 7 bases. The CDR3 extends over 15 amino acids. Germline V lookup: CDR1 MNHEY, CDR2 SVGAGI. Trimming removed 7 bases from V and 0 bases from J; junction bases left unmatched: 9. In DNA, the CDR3 is TGTGCCAGCAAACTATCGCTAGCGGACTCCTACGAGCAGTACTTC. It is translated as CASKLSLADSYEQYF.

The chain combines TRBV24-1 with TRBJ1-1, with a tentative D call TRBD1 (6 bases). V shed 6 bases and J shed 5 bases, with 12 bases lying between them. CDR1 and CDR2 (germline): KGHDR, SFDVKD. The CDR3 loop spans 13 amino acids. The CDR3 DNA reads as TGTGCCACCAGTCTAGGGGGTGGAACTGAAGCTTTCTTT. It encodes CATSLGGGTEAFF.

This chain uses TRBV5-4 with TRBJ2-3; 14 positions agree with TRBD2. This CDR3 is 17 amino acids long. V was pared by 4 bases and J by 0 bases, with 4 bases of the junction left unmatched. Germline-derived CDR1 and CDR2 are SGHNT and YYREEE (reference sequence). The CDR3 nucleotides are TGTGCCAGCAGCGCGACTAGCGGGGGGGCAAGCACAGATACGCAGTATTTT. This gives the protein CASSATSGGASTDTQYF.

The chain has TRBV30 and TRBJ1-2; D is perhaps TRBD1 (6 bases). This CDR3 has 13 residues. The germline V gene encodes CDR1 GTSNPN and CDR2 SVGIG (reference sequence). Trimming cost V 3 bases and J 3 bases, with 11 bases left between them. The CDR3 sequence is CAWRSQGYYGYTF. Written as DNA, the CDR3 is TGTGCCTGGAGGTCTCAGGGGTACTATGGCTACACCTTC.

The chain is built from TRBV9 and TRBJ1-1, with 7 bases fitting TRBD1. V gave up 0 bases and J gave up 3 bases; unmatched junction bases: 11. The CDR3 runs to 17 residues. Germline CDR1 SGDLS, CDR2 YYNGEE. The CDR3: CASSVDKDRAQDTEAFF. The CDR3 bases are TGTGCCAGCAGCGTAGATAAAGACAGGGCGCAAGACACTGAAGCTTTCTTT.

This chain connects TRBV7-3 to TRBJ2-7; D might be TRBD1 (6 bases). The V gene's germline CDR1 is SGHTA and CDR2 FQGTGA. Trimming cost V 5 bases and J 9 bases, with 23 bases left between them. CDR3 length equals 15 residues. CDR3 sequence (DNA): TGTGCCAGCAGCCCCCAAGTGGGGACATCAGGAGCGCAGTACTTC. This translates into CASSPQVGTSGAQYF.

V gene TRBV15 combines with J gene TRBJ1-2; no firm D call. The CDR3 is 15 residues long. The germline gives CDR1 LNHNV, CDR2 YYDKDF (reference sequence). Deletions cut 0 bases from V and 1 base from J, with 9 bases between. The CDR3 reads CATSRDPGNNYGYTF. The DNA for the CDR3 is TGTGCCACCAGCAGAGATCCCGGGAATAACTATGGCTACACCTTC.

The gene calls are TRBV6-5 and TRBJ2-3; 10 bases agree with TRBD2. J was trimmed by 3 bases and V by 11 bases; bases with no gene match: 11. Looked up from germline, CDR1 is MNHEY and CDR2 is SVGAGI. CDR3 length: 15 residues. The CDR3 loop is CAAGPAGGPTDTQYF. CDR3 bases: TGTGCCGCAGGGCCAGCGGGGGGGCCGACAGATACGCAGTATTTT.

V gene TRBV5-4 combines with J gene TRBJ2-7; 9 nucleotides align to TRBD1. The CDR3 loop spans 14 amino acids. Germline V lookup: CDR1 SGHNT, CDR2 YYREEE (reference sequence). V lost 4 bases, J lost 6 bases, and 8 bases stayed unmatched. The CDR3 spells CASSLGQGMGEQYF. Here the CDR3 DNA reads TGTGCCAGCAGCCTGGGACAGGGTATGGGCGAGCAGTACTTC.

The chain combines TRBV7-7 with TRBJ2-2; no clear D gene. V lost 5 bases to trimming and J lost 4 bases, with 8 bases between them. CDR1 is SSHAT, CDR2 FNYEAQ, per germline (reference sequence). The CDR3 covers 13 residues. The CDR3, as DNA: TGTGCCAGCAGCCCCCCCCTCACCGGGGAGCTGTTTTTT. Translated: CASSPPLTGELFF.

The chain links TRBV28 to TRBJ1-1; TRBD1 matches at 9 bases. V was pared by 8 bases and J by 6 bases, with 7 bases of the junction left unmatched. The length of the CDR3 is 13 residues. CDR1 MDHEN and CDR2 SYDVKM come from the germline V gene. The CDR3 coding sequence is TGTGCCAGCGGGACAGGGTACAAGGCTGAAGCTTTCTTT. This encodes CASGTGYKAEAFF.

The rearrangement joins TRBV7-8 to TRBJ2-7; no firm D call. The CDR3 length is 14 residues. The ends were cut back, 0 bases at V and 3 bases at J, with 9 bases in the middle. Germline V gene sequence: CDR1 SGHVS, CDR2 FQNEAQ. The CDR3 sequence is CASSLARTYYEQYF. Written as DNA, the CDR3 is TGTGCCAGCAGCTTAGCTCGCACTTACTACGAGCAGTACTTC.

The CDR3 DNA follows: TGTGCCAGCAGTCCAGCCGGACAGGGGGTCGGGGAGCTGTTTTTT. Its protein is CASSPAGQGVGELFF. This sequence joins TRBV7-8 and TRBJ2-2, with 10 nucleotides matching TRBD1. CDR1 and CDR2 from the germline V gene are SGHVS and FQNEAQ. The trim removed 6 bases at V and 7 bases at J, leaving 8 bases unmatched. The CDR3 is 15 residues long.

The V gene is TRBV19, the J gene TRBJ1-1; TRBD1 matches at 10 bases. The V and J ends lost 6 bases and 11 bases, in that order; junction bases with no gene match: 15. The germline V gene has CDR1 LNHDA and CDR2 SQIVND (reference sequence). The CDR3 runs to 15 residues. CDR3 in DNA: TGTGCCAGTAGAGAGACAGGGGGCTTGTTAACTCAGGCTTTCTTT. As protein: CASRETGGLLTQAFF. The full variable domain, with the rest looked up from reference TRBV19 and TRBJ1-1, is DGGITQSPKYLFRKEGQNVTLSCEQNLNHDAMYWYRQDPGQGLRLIYYSQIVNDFQKGDIAEGYSVSREKKESFPLTVTSAQKNPTAFYLCASRETGGLLTQAFFGQGTRLTVV.

The chain is built from TRBV28 and TRBJ2-7; 8 nucleotides match TRBD2. CDR3 length equals 14 residues. The germline gives CDR1 MDHEN, CDR2 SYDVKM. Trimming took 5 bases from V and 1 from J; bases not matched to a gene: 4. Written as DNA, the CDR3 is TGTGCCAGCAGTGGACGGGGGGGATCCTACGAGCAGTACTTC. Translated, it gives CASSGRGGSYEQYF.

The V call is TRBV11-2, the J call TRBJ1-3, with TRBD1 matching over 7 bases. CDR3 size: 17 residues. CDR1 and CDR2 from the germline V gene are SGHAT and FQNNGV. The V gene end was trimmed by 5 bases and the J gene end by 1 base; junction bases not matched to a gene: 11. The CDR3 nucleotides are TGTGCCAGCAGCCCTTTTCGACAGGGACGATCTGGAAACACCATATATTTT. Amino acid sequence: CASSPFRQGRSGNTIYF.